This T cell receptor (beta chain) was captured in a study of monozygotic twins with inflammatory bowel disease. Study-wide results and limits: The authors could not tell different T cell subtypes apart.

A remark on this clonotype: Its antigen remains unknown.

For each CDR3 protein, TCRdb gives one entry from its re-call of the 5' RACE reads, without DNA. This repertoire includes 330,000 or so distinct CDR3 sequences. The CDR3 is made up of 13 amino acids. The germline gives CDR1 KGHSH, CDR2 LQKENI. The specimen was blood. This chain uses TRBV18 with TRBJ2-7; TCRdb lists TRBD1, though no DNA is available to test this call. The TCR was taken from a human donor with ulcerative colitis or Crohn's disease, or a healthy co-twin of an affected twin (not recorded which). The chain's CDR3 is CASSPLQAGDKPF.